This T cell receptor beta chain was recorded in a study of beta chain features in type 1 diabetes. The study reverse transcribed the entire isolated RNA, so it sequenced expressed TCRB transcripts. TCRdb keeps only in-frame clones here, not all; method: immunoSEQ multiplex PCR. Altogether some 160,000 clones are present, approximately 9.1% being singletons, with the ten largest covering 2% to 2.5%. Deletions cut 0 bases from V and 1 base from J, with 11 bases between. The CDR3 is 15 residues long. The germline V gene has CDR1 SGHNT and CDR2 YYREEE (reference sequence). V usage is TRBV5-4 and J usage is TRBJ2-7, with D hard to call. The TCR sequence derives from a woman in her late teens or twenties in good health. The sequenced sample consisted of central memory CD4+ T cells from blood. The CDR3 nucleotides read TGTGCCAGCAGCTTGGCCGGTGCACTTTCCTACGAGCAGTACTTC. Protein: CASSLAGALSYEQYF.